One and the same sample provided the 22 T cell receptor beta chains below, sequenced in a study of PD-L1 blockade in urothelial cancer. Sequenced by immunoSEQ multiplex PCR; TCRdb stores in-frame clones only, minus some. The sample records 40,000 to 55,000 clones, approximately 87% being singletons. The sequences come from PBMCs, collected around atezolizumab (anti-PD-L1) treatment. All receptors derive from a man between 35 and 55 years old with urothelial cancer.

The table lists this clone with a few counts. This sequence joins TRBV19 and TRBJ2-7; D perhaps matches TRBD2 (9 bases). This CDR3 is built from 13 residues. Looked up from germline, CDR1 is LNHDA and CDR2 is SQIVND (reference sequence). V gave up 10 bases and J gave up 7 bases, with 20 bases separating them. The CDR3 nucleotides read TGTGCCACAGGGGGCGCGGGAGGGGGGGAGCAGTACTTC. This sequence encodes CATGGAGGGEQYF.

This clone has just a few counts. The rearrangement uses TRBV5-1 and TRBJ2-5; D might be TRBD1 (5 bases). Trimming left V 3 bases short and J 2 bases short, with 8 bases between. This CDR3 comprises 13 residues. Per the germline V gene, CDR1 is SGHRS and CDR2 is YFSETQ. The CDR3 loop is CASSWGSQETQYF. The CDR3 DNA reads as TGCGCCAGCAGCTGGGGCTCTCAAGAGACCCAGTACTTC.

By sample share, this clone is medium-sized. The same CDR3 can be traced to other DNA sequences in this sample. The chain recombines TRBV4-2 with TRBJ1-1, with unresolved D. The germline V gene encodes CDR1 LGHNA and CDR2 YNFKEQ. The CDR3 totals 14 residues. V was pared by 1 base and J by 3 bases, with 9 bases between. CDR3 coding DNA: TGTGCCAGCAGCCAAGTCACAGACCACACTGAAGCTTTCTTT. This codes for CASSQVTDHTEAFF.

V gene TRBV28 combines with J gene TRBJ1-1; D remains unclear. V gave up 5 bases and J gave up 5 bases, with 12 bases separating them. Germline lookup yields CDR1 MDHEN and CDR2 SYDVKM. The CDR3 extends over 13 amino acids. The CDR3 DNA sequence: TGTGCCAGCAGTCGGCCGGGGTCGACTGAAGCTTTCTTT. Protein product: CASSRPGSTEAFF.

This chain connects TRBV5-1 to TRBJ1-1; D possibly corresponds to TRBD1 (5 bases). Looked up from germline, CDR1 is SGHRS and CDR2 is YFSETQ. This CDR3 region has 12 residues. Trimming took 1 base from V and 7 from J, leaving 8 bases between them. Written as DNA, the CDR3 is TGCGCCAGCAGCTTGAGGGGCAATGAAGCTTTCTTT. It specifies CASSLRGNEAFF. Drawing the rest from reference TRBV5-1 and TRBJ1-1, the complete variable domain is KAGVTQTPRYLIKTRGQQVTLSCSPISGHRSVSWYQQTPGQGLQFLFEYFSETQRNKGNFPGRFSGRQFSNSRSEMNVSTLELGDSALYLCASSLRGNEAFFGQGTRLTVV.

V is TRBV5-4 and J is TRBJ2-7; TRBD1 might be the D (7 bases). CDR3 length: 15 residues. From germline, CDR1 is SGHNT and CDR2 YYREEE (reference sequence). Trimming took 2 bases from V and 4 from J, leaving 16 bases between them. CDR3 bases: TGTGCCAGCAGCTTACCAGGGGGGCAGCAATACGAGCAGTACTTC. Amino acid sequence: CASSLPGGQQYEQYF.

This clone was detected only once. This sequence joins TRBV28 and TRBJ1-5, with 10 bases lining up with TRBD1. This CDR3 contains 14 residues. Germline CDR1 reads MDHEN; CDR2 reads SYDVKM. Trimming cost V 3 bases and J 5 bases; bases outside gene matches: 1. This chain's CDR3 is CASSFGQGDQPQHF. The CDR3 DNA is TGTGCCAGCAGTTTTGGACAGGGGGATCAGCCCCAGCATTTT.

V and J are TRBV14 and TRBJ2-1, with no clear D. The V and J ends lost 1 base and 8 bases respectively, with 12 bases between them. The CDR3 is 14 residues long. Germline values: CDR1 SGHDN, CDR2 FVKESK. CDR3 sequence (DNA): TGTGCCAGCAGCCAAGGACGGAGAAGAGATGAGCAGTTCTTC. This gives the protein CASSQGRRRDEQFF.

As to this clone: This sample includes further DNA sequences coding for the same CDR3. For the CDR3, the DNA is TGTGCCAGCAGTTACTCGACGGGTAACACTGAAGCTTTCTTT. It specifies CASSYSTGNTEAFF. The chain links TRBV6-6 to TRBJ1-1; D is unclear. The CDR3 is 14 residues long. V gave up 0 bases and J gave up 2 bases, with 7 bases separating them. CDR1 is MNHNY, CDR2 SVGAGI, per germline (reference sequence).

The chain links TRBV2 to TRBJ2-1, with 9 bases aligning to TRBD2. The CDR3 runs 16 residues. Unmatched junction bases numbered 5, after V lost 5 bases and J lost 0 bases. The germline gives CDR1 SNHLY, CDR2 FYNNEI. CDR3 sequence (DNA): TGTGCCAGCAGTCCCCTAGCGGGGAGCTCCTACAATGAGCAGTTCTTC. It translates to CASSPLAGSSYNEQFF.

The chain couples TRBV11-3 to TRBJ2-1, with 7 bases that match TRBD1. Germline CDR1 SGHNT, CDR2 YENEEA. V was pared by 6 bases and J by 3 bases, with 8 bases of the junction left unmatched. The length of the CDR3 is 15 residues. The CDR3 DNA sequence: TGTGCCAGCAGTTTAACAGGGGCGAACTACAATGAGCAGTTCTTC. Its translation is CASSLTGANYNEQFF.

The chain recombines TRBV6-1 with TRBJ2-7, with D hard to call. The CDR3 has 15 residues. Trimming shortened V by 5 bases and J by 3 bases, and 17 bases separated the two germline ends. Germline V gene sequence: CDR1 MNHNS, CDR2 SASEGT. The CDR3 here is CASSLQEIQLYEQYF. CDR3 in DNA: TGTGCCAGCAGTCTTCAGGAAATACAACTCTACGAGCAGTACTTC.

This clone is a singleton in its sample. CDR3 in DNA: TGTGCCAGCAGTTTGGTAGCGGGGTACTACGAGCAGTACTTC. Protein product: CASSLVAGYYEQYF. The V gene is TRBV27, the J gene TRBJ2-7; TRBD2 matches 8 bases. Germline V gene lookup returns CDR1 MNHEY and CDR2 SMNVEV (reference sequence). With 3 bases clipped from V and 3 bases from J, the junction kept 4 bases outside the gene matches. The CDR3 consists of 14 residues.

V and J are TRBV6-6 and TRBJ2-7; 10 nucleotides line up with TRBD1. V was pared by 5 bases and J by 9 bases, with 4 bases of the junction left unmatched. The CDR3 sequence is 12 residues long. Germline CDR1 is MNHNY and CDR2 is SVGAGI (reference sequence). The DNA of the CDR3 is TGTGCCAGCAGTCCAAGGACAGGGGGGCAGTACTTC. It specifies CASSPRTGGQYF.

The chain is built from TRBV6-1 and TRBJ2-1; TRBD2 aligns across 11 bases. Unmatched junction bases numbered 12, after V lost 2 bases and J lost 6 bases. The CDR3 is 18 amino acids. Germline CDR1 is MNHNS and CDR2 is SASEGT. The CDR3, as DNA: TGTGCCAGCAGTGAATATGCTTCACGGGGACTAGCGGCCAATGAGCAGTTCTTC. This encodes CASSEYASRGLAANEQFF.

This sequence joins TRBV6-5 and TRBJ2-3; TRBD1 matches at 7 bases. V trimming: 10 bases; J trimming: 1 base; junction bases outside the gene matches: 8. The CDR3 runs 14 residues. The germline V gene encodes CDR1 MNHEY and CDR2 SVGAGI. The CDR3 sequence is CATKGGWGTDTQYF. As DNA, the CDR3 is TGTGCCACAAAAGGGGGCTGGGGCACAGATACGCAGTATTTT.

This rearrangement joins TRBV19 to TRBJ2-1, with D possibly matching TRBD1 (5 bases). The CDR3 spans 11 residues. V was pared by 4 bases and J by 14 bases, with 12 bases between. Germline V gene sequence: CDR1 LNHDA, CDR2 SQIVND (reference sequence). The CDR3 nucleotides are TGTGCCAGTAGTACCGGGCCCAGGGAGTTCTTC. Its protein product is CASSTGPREFF.

The rearrangement uses TRBV5-1 and TRBJ1-2; 12 bases are shared with TRBD1. CDR3 size: 14 residues. Germline V lookup: CDR1 SGHRS, CDR2 YFSETQ. J was trimmed by 8 bases and V by 3 bases; bases with no gene match: 5. CDR3 residues: CASSWGGTGGGYTF. Here the CDR3 DNA reads TGCGCCAGCAGCTGGGGCGGGACAGGGGGCGGCTACACCTTC.

CDR3 in DNA: TGTGCCAGCGGTGGGGGGGTAACTAATGAAAAACTGTTTTTT. It codes for CASGGGVTNEKLFF. The rearrangement uses TRBV6-1 and TRBJ1-4; tentative D call: TRBD1 (5 bases). The germline V and J ends were trimmed by 8 bases and 1 base, with 11 bases remaining between them. Germline CDR1 reads MNHNS; CDR2 reads SASEGT. The CDR3 has 14 amino acids.

This chain connects TRBV2 to TRBJ1-2; perhaps TRBD1 as D (6 bases). Per the germline V gene, CDR1 is SNHLY and CDR2 is FYNNEI. This CDR3 has 13 residues. V gave up 6 bases and J gave up 8 bases, with 16 bases separating them. The CDR3 sequence is CASRQQGSLGYTF. The CDR3 DNA sequence: TGTGCCAGCAGACAACAGGGAAGCCTAGGCTACACCTTC.

The rearrangement links TRBV19 to TRBJ2-5, with TRBD1 matching 8 bases. CDR1 and CDR2 (germline): LNHDA, SQIVND (reference sequence). The V gene end was trimmed by 3 bases and the J gene end by 6 bases; junction bases not matched to a gene: 12. The CDR3 covers 16 residues. DNA of the CDR3: TGTGCCAGTAGTATGGAGGGGCAGGGGGCTTTGAAGACCCAGTACTTC. This gives the protein CASSMEGQGALKTQYF.

The chain carries TRBV15 and TRBJ1-2; 7 bases align to TRBD1. The CDR3 consists of 12 residues. Trimming removed 4 bases from V and 8 bases from J; junction bases left unmatched: 4. Germline CDR1 reads LNHNV; CDR2 reads YYDKDF (reference sequence). The DNA of the CDR3 is TGTGCCACCAGCATACCGGGACAGGGCTACACCTTC. Its translation: CATSIPGQGYTF. Using reference TRBV15 and TRBJ1-2 for the parts outside the CDR3, the full variable domain is DAMVIQNPRYQVTQFGKPVTLSCSQTLNHNVMYWYQQKSSQAPKLLFHYYDKDFNNEADTPDNFQSRRPNTSFCFLDIRSPGLGDTAMYLCATSIPGQGYTFGSGTRLTVV.